Given below is one TCR beta chain in context. The CDR3 has 15 amino acids. CDR1 and CDR2 from the germline V gene are MNHEY and SVGEGT. The V end was cut by 4 bases, the J end by 0 bases, with 12 bases between. This sample was taken from a study of blood T cell repertoires in COVID-19. Study background: Spain, Italy and the United States supplied samples that represented acute and convalescent COVID-19. In each case, the material was cDNA or gDNA derived from T cells, B-cell-depleted T cells, or PBMCs.

Per the original methods: Reference gene primer amplification gave estimated nucleated cell counts. Here immunoSEQ multiplex PCR was the method, and the copy in TCRdb shows in-frame clones only, minus some. V, J and clone size reflect that table, while D and trimming were determined from the DNA. The table records 120,000 or so clones, approximately 87% of them present only once. This chain connects TRBV6-2 or TRBV6-3 to TRBJ1-1; tentatively, D is TRBD1 (5 bases). The receptor was derived from a woman aged 45-65 years with acute or convalescent COVID-19. Material: peripheral blood. The CDR3 is CASSSRQHLNTEAFF. CDR3 in DNA: TGTGCCAGCAGTTCCCGACAGCATTTGAACACTGAAGCTTTCTTT.